The rows below give T cell receptor beta chains drawn from one sample of a study of cytotoxic CD8 clonotypes in ibrutinib-treated CLL. Profiling relied on immunoSEQ multiplex PCR, and the TCRdb table lists in-frame clones only, not all of them. The sample includes 130,000 or so clones, 79% of them seen just once. Sequenced here: PBMCs, sampled after 12 months of ibrutinib treatment. The receptors originated from a human donor with chronic lymphocytic leukemia. Both conserved end residues are part of each CDR3. The D gene is left open where the match is weak. For some rows the clone size is stated as once, few or many, or as a class when expanded; others skip it.

>TRBJ2-5|.|TRBV6-6|TRBD1
TGTGCCAGCAGTTACACCCGACAGGGGACGGAGACCCAGTACTTC
CASSYTRQGTETQYF
>TRBJ2-1|.|TRBV9|TRBD2
TGTGCCAGCAGCGGCCTCGGCCGAGGGACTAGCGGGATCAATGAGCAGTTCTTC
CASSGLGRGTSGINEQFF
>TRBJ2-5|few|TRBV5-6|.
TGTGCCAGCAGCGCGGCGGTCGATCAAGAGACCCAGTACTTC
CASSAAVDQETQYF
>TRBJ1-2|.|TRBV29-1|.
TGCAGCGTTGTGGAAGTCGGGAAACCCTACGGCTACACCTTC
CSVVEVGKPYGYTF
>TRBJ1-1|.|TRBV4-2|.
TGTGCCAGCAGCCAAGACAGGGGTTTTCACACTGAAGCTTTCTTT
CASSQDRGFHTEAFF
>TRBJ2-6|.|TRBV5-1|.
TGCGCCAGCAGCACTGACGGCCTCTCTGGGGCCAACGTCCTGACTTTC
CASSTDGLSGANVLTF
>TRBJ2-2|few|TRBV6-1|.
TGTGCCAGCAGTGAAGGACTACATGACACCGGGGAGCTGTTTTTT
CASSEGLHDTGELFF
>TRBJ1-3|.|TRBV18|TRBD1
TGTGCCAGCTCACGGGACAGAAGAAAAGGAAACACCATATATTTT
CASSRDRRKGNTIYF
>TRBJ1-2|.|TRBV13|.
TGTGCCAGCAGCTTTGGGGACCTAAACTATGGCTACACCTTC
CASSFGDLNYGYTF
>TRBJ2-7|.|TRBV5-4|TRBD1
TGTGCCAGCAGCTTCTTTCGGACAGGGGACTACTACGAGCAGTACTTC
CASSFFRTGDYYEQYF
>TRBJ2-1|.|TRBV7-9|.
TGTGCCAGCAGCTTTCGGGACGGACTCAGACCGTACAATGAGCAGTTCTTC
CASSFRDGLRPYNEQFF
>TRBJ1-1|.|TRBV27|TRBD1
TGTGCCAGCAGTTTATACAGGGGCACTGAAGCTTTCTTT
CASSLYRGTEAFF
>TRBJ2-1|.|TRBV18|.
TGTGCCAGCTCACAGGCCGCCTACAATGAGCAGTTCTTC
CASSQAAYNEQFF
>TRBJ2-3|.|TRBV7-3|.
TGTGCCAGCAGCTTAACGTTAGGGAGGCGGGATACGCAGTATTTT
CASSLTLGRRDTQYF
>TRBJ2-1|.|TRBV11-2|.
TGTGCCAGCAGCTTATTTTTGAGGGTCGCCAACAATGAGCAGTTCTTC
CASSLFLRVANNEQFF
>TRBJ2-7|.|TRBV5-4|TRBD2
TGTGCCAGCAGCTTGCTTAGCGGGAGGGGATACGAGCAGTACTTC
CASSLLSGRGYEQYF
>TRBJ1-2|.|TRBV19|.
TGTGCCAGTAGTCCTAGTTCCGGGGGAATTTGGAATGGCTACACCTTC
CASSPSSGGIWNGYTF
>TRBJ1-3|.|TRBV9|TRBD1
TGTGCCAGCAGCGTATCGACAGGGATGGGAAACACCATATATTTT
CASSVSTGMGNTIYF
>TRBJ2-1|.|TRBV10-2|TRBD1
TGCGCCAGCGAAGCCCGGGACAGAAGATTCGAGCAGTTCTTC
CASEARDRRFEQFF
>TRBJ2-7|.|TRBV30|TRBD2
TGTGCCTGGAACCCGGCGGGAGTAGGCGAGCAGTACTTC
CAWNPAGVGEQYF
>TRBJ2-7|.|TRBV10-2|.
TGCGCCAGCGTGAATCGACATCTCGGCTCCTACGAGCAGTACTTC
CASVNRHLGSYEQYF
>TRBJ1-1|.|TRBV15|.
TGTGCCACTAAGGCCGGGGGCAGGACTGAAGCTTTCTTT
CATKAGGRTEAFF
>TRBJ1-2|.|TRBV16|.
TGTGCCAGCAGCCTCCGTGGACAGACCAACTATGGCTACACCTTC
CASSLRGQTNYGYTF
>TRBJ2-5|.|TRBV18|.
TGTGCCAGCTCACCCTTAGGTGTTGAGACCCAGTACTTC
CASSPLGVETQYF
>TRBJ2-5|.|TRBV7-2|.
TGTGCCAGCAGCTTAGTCGACGGGCGGGAGACCCAGTACTTC
CASSLVDGRETQYF
>TRBJ2-5|.|TRBV5-4|.
TGTGCCAGCAGCTTGGGGGGCACCGGGAAAGAGACCCAGTACTTC
CASSLGGTGKETQYF